The sequence of this TCR beta chain was determined in a study of cytomegalovirus exposure and HLA in healthy donors. This PCR relied on a set of 60 Vbeta primers and 13 Jbeta primers. Sequencing was performed with immunoSEQ multiplex PCR; in TCRdb, only in-frame clones are kept and a portion is missing. The profile covers some 170,000 clones, with roughly 76% appearing a single time and roughly 13% taken by the ten largest. CDR3 size: 15 residues. V lost 3 bases and J lost 2; bases outside the gene matches: 7. Germline V gene data show CDR1 as LNHNV and CDR2 as YYDKDF (reference sequence). A note on this clone: Its antigen is undetermined.

Study results and limitations: Later analysis showed TCR association rates varying by HLA locus, highest for DRB1 and lowest for HLA-C. Many donors shared some public TCRs, even though most TCR sequences were rare. Most TCR beta V segments were productive about 87% or about 30% of the time in an earlier analysis.

Healthy individuals who donated bone marrow served as the donors. This chain connects TRBV15 to TRBJ2-7; TRBD1 aligns across 7 bases. Material: PBMCs. This receptor was identified in a woman between 45 and 60 years old in good health and CMV-seronegative. This CDR3 is CATSSLPRGPYEQYF. The CDR3, as DNA: TGTGCCACCAGCAGTCTACCAAGGGGGCCCTACGAGCAGTACTTC. Full variable domain (missing parts from reference TRBV15 and TRBJ2-7): DAMVIQNPRYQVTQFGKPVTLSCSQTLNHNVMYWYQQKSSQAPKLLFHYYDKDFNNEADTPDNFQSRRPNTSFCFLDIRSPGLGDTAMYLCATSSLPRGPYEQYFGPGTRLTVT.